The source of this TCR beta chain is a study of cytomegalovirus exposure and HLA in healthy donors. Findings and limits, study-wide: Clusters of TCRs from the first cohort tended to co-occur in the 130 or so validation repertoires (as a later analysis found).

Measured with immunoSEQ multiplex PCR; TCRdb has only the in-frame clones, and not every one. This sample has some 150,000 clones; approximately 90% occur once, and the top ten carry almost 3%. The donors were in the roughly 130-subject validation cohort, distinct from the roughly 700-subject first cohort. In the case of this clone: Antigen unknown.

The V segment lost 0 bases and the J segment 8 bases; nucleotides outside the gene matches: 5. The CDR3 sequence is 16 residues long. From germline, CDR1 is MGHRA and CDR2 YSYEKL. The source of this sequence is a man aged 18 to 35 in good health and CMV-seronegative. Sequenced input: PBMCs. The chain employs TRBV4-1 and TRBJ2-1, with TRBD2 matching 12 bases. The CDR3: CASSQEGLAGPDEQFF. In DNA form, the CDR3 reads TGCGCCAGCAGCCAAGAAGGACTAGCGGGACCGGATGAGCAGTTCTTC.